This TCR beta chain was retrieved from a study of blood T cell repertoires in COVID-19. Study details: COVID-19 samples collected from the United States, Italy and Spain covered acute and convalescent phases. From T cells, B-cell-depleted T cells, or PBMCs came the material, which was cDNA or gDNA.

In the original processing: Reference gene primers were amplified, and this amplification served to estimate nucleated cell counts. Here immunoSEQ multiplex PCR was the method, and the copy in TCRdb shows in-frame clones only, minus some. Clonal size and the V and J genes are those of that table, whereas D and trimming came from the DNA. The sample carries nearly 95,000 clones, over 75% recorded once. The CDR3 is 14 residues long. Germline loops: CDR1 SGHVS, CDR2 FQNEAQ. The V end was cut by 2 bases, the J end by 7 bases, with 11 bases between. The receptor was derived from a human donor with acute or convalescent COVID-19. The donor label of this sample is uncertain. The source material was peripheral blood. The chain uses TRBV7-8 and TRBJ2-2; no definite D call. The CDR3 loop is CASSLSTGGGELFF. CDR3 DNA: TGTGCCAGCAGCTTAAGCACGGGTGGCGGGGAGCTGTTTTTT. The variable domain in full, completed from reference TRBV7-8 and TRBJ2-2, reads GAGVSQSPRYKVAKRGQDVALRCDPISGHVSLFWYQQALGQGPEFLTYFQNEAQLDKSGLPSDRFFAERPEGSVSTLKIQRTQQEDSAVYLCASSLSTGGGELFFGEGSRLTVL.